The 10 T cell receptor beta chains below come from one sample, sequenced in a study of Ad26.COV2.S vaccination and SARS-CoV-2 variants. The assay was immunoSEQ multiplex PCR, and TCRdb's table has in-frame clones only and misses some. The sample lists around 350,000 clones, roughly 94% occurring once. Sequenced here: peripheral blood, sampled after recovery from COVID-19. The receptors were sampled from a human donor who had recovered from COVID-19.

The chain carries TRBV7-9 and TRBJ1-1, with 7 bases that match TRBD1. The CDR3 contains 17 residues. Per the germline V gene, CDR1 is SEHNR and CDR2 is FQNEAQ (reference sequence). Trimming cost V 2 bases and J 5 bases; bases outside gene matches: 14. The CDR3 DNA reads as TGTGCCAGCAGCTTAAACTTAAGGGGGCCAGTAGGGACTGAAGCTTTCTTT. Protein product: CASSLNLRGPVGTEAFF.

This sequence joins TRBV5-8 and TRBJ1-5; D gene unclear. CDR1 SGHTS and CDR2 YDEGEE come from the germline V gene. The CDR3 contains 15 residues. V lost 0 bases, J lost 4 bases, and 11 bases lay in between. For the CDR3, the DNA is TGTGCCAGCAGCTTGGAAGCCGGGCTAAATCAGCCCCAGCATTTT. Protein product: CASSLEAGLNQPQHF.

This chain links TRBV3-1 (or the pseudogene TRBV3-2) with TRBJ2-5; 8 nucleotides line up with TRBD2. The CDR3 totals 17 residues. V lost 1 base to trimming and J lost 2 bases; unmatched junction nucleotides: 9. Germline assignment: CDR1 LGHDT and CDR2 YNNKEL (reference sequence). Here the CDR3 reads CASSQAIQRGPQETQYF. CDR3 DNA: TGTGCCAGCAGCCAAGCGATCCAGCGGGGGCCTCAAGAGACCCAGTACTTC.

This clone was found once. An end of the junction does not agree with germline; a read error may underlie this. V is TRBV7-9 and J is TRBJ1-1, with D possibly matching TRBD1 (6 bases). Germline-derived CDR1 and CDR2 are SEHNR and FQNEAQ (reference sequence). The CDR3 runs 14 residues. Written as DNA, the CDR3 is TGTGCCAGCAGCTTAGAAGGGGGGAACGCTGAAGCTTTCTTT. Its translation: CASSLEGGNAEAFF.

V and J are TRBV5-4 and TRBJ1-3; D is unresolved. Germline-derived CDR1 and CDR2 are SGHNT and YYREEE (reference sequence). The CDR3 sequence is 12 residues long. Trimming shortened V by 3 bases and J by 2 bases, and 3 bases separated the two germline ends. The CDR3 nucleotides read TGTGCCAGCAGCTCCCCTGGAAACACCATATATTTT. This translates into CASSSPGNTIYF.

The chain employs TRBV5-6 and TRBJ2-7; D perhaps matches TRBD2 (5 bases). CDR1 SGHDT and CDR2 YYEEEE come from the germline V gene. Trimming took off 0 bases at V and 2 bases at J, with 12 bases between the two ends. This CDR3 region has 15 residues. CDR3 nucleotides: TGTGCCAGCAGCTTGGTGACTCGGGGAACCTACGAGCAGTACTTC. Encoded protein: CASSLVTRGTYEQYF.

The rearrangement joins TRBV7-2 to TRBJ2-7; TRBD1 matches 7 bases. The trim removed 2 bases at V and 2 bases at J, leaving 3 bases unmatched. Germline-derived CDR1 and CDR2 are SGHTA and FQGNSA. The CDR3 contains 14 residues. CDR3 nucleotide sequence: TGTGCCAGCAGCTTAAACCAGGGGGCCTACGAGCAGTACTTC. Its translation is CASSLNQGAYEQYF.

V is TRBV5-1 and J is TRBJ2-1; TRBD2 agrees at 9 bases. The CDR3 extends over 15 amino acids. J lost 1 base, V lost 5 bases, and 4 bases had no gene match. In germline, CDR1 is SGHRS, CDR2 YFSETQ. For the CDR3, the DNA is TGCGCCAGCAGGGCGGGGGGGGTTTCCTACAATGAGCAGTTCTTC. Translating gives CASRAGGVSYNEQFF.

The gene calls are TRBV4-3 and TRBJ2-1, with unresolved D. Trimming left V 1 base short and J 9 bases short, with 7 bases between. The CDR3 is made up of 12 amino acids. Germline CDR1 is LGHNA and CDR2 is YSLEER. This chain's CDR3 is CASSQGPGEQFF. In DNA form, the CDR3 reads TGCGCCAGCAGCCAAGGCCCCGGTGAGCAGTTCTTC.

The chain combines TRBV4-3 with TRBJ2-1, with TRBD2 identical over 8 bases. After removal of 3 bases from V and 6 bases from J, the junction contained 10 bases not matched to a gene. Germline CDR1 and CDR2: LGHNA and YSLEER. The CDR3 is made up of 16 amino acids. The DNA of the CDR3 is TGCGCCAGCAGCCAGTTAGCGGGGCGAGAAGCCAATGAGCAGTTCTTC. This translates into CASSQLAGREANEQFF.